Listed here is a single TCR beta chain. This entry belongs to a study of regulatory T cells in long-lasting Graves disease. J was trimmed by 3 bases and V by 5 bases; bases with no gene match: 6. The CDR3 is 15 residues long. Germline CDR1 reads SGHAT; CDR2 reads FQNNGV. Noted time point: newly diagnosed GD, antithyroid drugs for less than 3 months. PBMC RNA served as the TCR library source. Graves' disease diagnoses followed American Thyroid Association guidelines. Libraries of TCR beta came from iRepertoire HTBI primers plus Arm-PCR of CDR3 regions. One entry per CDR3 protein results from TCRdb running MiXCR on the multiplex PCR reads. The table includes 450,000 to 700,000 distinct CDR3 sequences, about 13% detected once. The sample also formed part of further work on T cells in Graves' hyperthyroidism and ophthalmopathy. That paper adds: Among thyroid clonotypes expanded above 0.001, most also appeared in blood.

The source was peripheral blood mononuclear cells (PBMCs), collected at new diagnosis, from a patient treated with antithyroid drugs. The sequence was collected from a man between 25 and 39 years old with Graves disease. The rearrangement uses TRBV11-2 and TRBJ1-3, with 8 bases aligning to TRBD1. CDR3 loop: CASSPQGEGGNTIYF. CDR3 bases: TGTGCCAGCAGCCCACAGGGGGAAGGTGGAAACACCATATATTTT.